This T cell receptor (beta chain) is from a study of T cells of healthy individuals. Trimming removed 0 bases at V and 5 bases at J, with 10 bases between. Germline-derived CDR1 and CDR2 are SGHRS and YFSETQ. There are 14 residues in the CDR3. TCRdb re-called the 5' RACE reads with MiXCR, one entry per CDR3 protein. Of tens of thousands of distinct CDR3 sequences detected, 16% appear once; the ten largest clones hold 4% to 5%. This sequence originates from a human donor in good health. The chain combines TRBV5-1 with TRBJ2-3; D not certain. The CDR3 sequence is CASSLVDVGDTQYF. CDR3 sequence (DNA): TGCGCCAGCAGCTTGGTCGACGTCGGAGATACGCAGTATTTT.